One and the same sample provided the 18 T cell receptor beta chains below, sequenced in a study of cytomegalovirus exposure and HLA in healthy donors. The study ran its PCR with 60 Vbeta and 13 Jbeta primers. Sequencing was performed with immunoSEQ multiplex PCR; in TCRdb, only in-frame clones are kept and a portion is missing. The table shows some 140,000 clones, with 79% occurring only once. Material for sequencing was PBMCs. The receptors were sampled from a man aged 40-49 years in good health and CMV-seropositive.

The rearrangement uses TRBV5-1 and TRBJ2-7; D is undetermined. This CDR3 contains 13 residues. From germline, CDR1 is SGHRS and CDR2 YFSETQ. Trimming cost V 4 bases and J 5 bases, with 13 bases left between them. CDR3 sequence: CASSQVGLNEQYF. The CDR3 nucleotides read TGCGCCAGCAGCCAGGTGGGCCTGAACGAGCAGTACTTC.

This clone was counted a single time. This chain joins TRBV30 and TRBJ2-7; the D is unclear. With 5 bases removed from V and 2 bases from J, the gap between germline ends came to 7 bases. This CDR3 contains 11 residues. Germline values: CDR1 GTSNPN, CDR2 SVGIG (reference sequence). This chain's CDR3 is CAWVKTYEQYF. DNA of the CDR3: TGTGCCTGGGTAAAAACCTACGAGCAGTACTTC.

This clone was picked up a small number of times. This CDR3 is CASSLGQNWEQYF. CDR3 coding DNA: TGTGCCAGCAGCTTGGGACAAAATTGGGAGCAGTACTTC. The V and J genes are TRBV5-8 and TRBJ2-7, with D unresolved. The V and J ends lost 0 bases and 7 bases respectively, with 11 bases between them. This CDR3 is 13 amino acids long. Germline CDR1 and CDR2: SGHTS and YDEGEE.

In its sample, this clone was seen a few times. V gene TRBV5-1 combines with J gene TRBJ1-2, with D hard to call. Germline V gives CDR1 SGHRS, CDR2 YFSETQ. The length of the CDR3 is 14 residues. Trimming left V 4 bases short and J 0 bases short, with 10 bases between. The chain's CDR3 is CASSPVASNYGYTF. In nucleotides, the CDR3 is TGCGCCAGCAGCCCAGTAGCTTCTAACTATGGCTACACCTTC.

The DNA of the CDR3 is TGTGCCAGTAGTATGATTTTAATTCGGGACACCTCGAACACCGGGGAGCTGTTTTTT. It encodes CASSMILIRDTSNTGELFF. The chain joins TRBV19 to TRBJ2-2; TRBD1 might be the D (6 bases). The CDR3 has 19 residues. Germline CDR1 reads LNHDA; CDR2 reads SQIVND (reference sequence). The V end lost 3 bases, the J end lost 0 bases, and 20 bases lay between the germline ends.

Note on this clone: The junction departs from germline at one end; a sequencing error may be responsible. The sample has other DNA sequences that encode this CDR3 too. CDR3 loop: CASSLGTGVNYGYTF. The CDR3 bases are TGCGCCAGTAGTCTTGGGACAGGGGTTAACTATGGCTACACCTTC. This sequence joins TRBV19 and TRBJ1-2; 10 bases match TRBD1. Germline values: CDR1 LNHDA, CDR2 SQIVND (reference sequence). This CDR3 comprises 15 residues.

J is TRBJ2-3 and V is TRBV6-4; 8 positions match TRBD2. V shed 5 bases, J shed 4 bases, and the junction held 8 bases outside the gene matches. The CDR3 length is 15 residues. CDR1 and CDR2 (germline): MRHNA, SNTAGT. CDR3 region: CASSSGLAGADTQYF. The CDR3 region has the DNA TGTGCCAGCAGTTCCGGACTAGCTGGCGCAGATACGCAGTATTTT.

The chain recombines TRBV9 with TRBJ2-6, with 9 bases aligning to TRBD1. This CDR3 has 16 residues. CDR1 is SGDLS and CDR2 is YYNGEE in the germline V gene. Germline trimming cut 6 bases from V and 3 bases from J; bases unmatched to any gene: 7. In DNA form, the CDR3 reads TGTGCCAGCAACCAACAGGGGGCTCGTGGGGCCAACGTCCTGACTTTC. Residues: CASNQQGARGANVLTF.

V and J are TRBV6-5 and TRBJ2-5, with 11 bases that match TRBD2. The CDR3 extends over 14 amino acids. In germline, CDR1 is MNHEY, CDR2 SVGAGI. Unmatched junction bases numbered 3, after V lost 6 bases and J lost 3 bases. CDR3: CASSRGLAEETQYF. The CDR3 nucleotides are TGTGCCAGCAGCCGGGGACTAGCGGAAGAGACCCAGTACTTC.

The chain links TRBV28 to TRBJ1-2; 7 bases agree with TRBD1. This CDR3 has 12 amino acids. The junction had 2 bases not matched to a gene; V was cut back by 2 bases and J by 8 bases. The germline V gene encodes CDR1 MDHEN and CDR2 SYDVKM. The CDR3 loop is CASSLRGRGYTF. The CDR3 DNA follows: TGTGCCAGCAGTTTAAGGGGGCGCGGCTACACCTTC.

The rearrangement uses TRBV19 and TRBJ1-5, with 8 bases lining up with TRBD1. Germline trimming cut 3 bases from V and 12 bases from J; bases unmatched to any gene: 10. CDR3 length: 14 amino acids. Germline V gene sequence: CDR1 LNHDA, CDR2 SQIVND (reference sequence). CDR3 loop: CASSMGQGARGQHF. The CDR3 DNA reads TGTGCCAGTAGTATGGGGCAGGGGGCGCGAGGCCAGCATTTT.

As DNA, the CDR3 is TGTGCCAGTATCGGACACTCCTACAATGAGCAGTTCTTC. Its translation is CASIGHSYNEQFF. The chain carries TRBV19 and TRBJ2-1, with D perhaps TRBD1 (5 bases). This CDR3 comprises 13 residues. CDR1 is LNHDA, CDR2 SQIVND, per germline (reference sequence). The ends were cut back, 7 bases at V and 0 bases at J, with 7 bases in the middle.

This chain links TRBV10-3 with TRBJ2-7; 14 bases align to TRBD2. Germline V CDR1 and CDR2: ENHRY, SYGVKD. This CDR3 is 15 amino acids long. V was clipped by 4 bases and J by 6 bases; unmatched bases: 5. The CDR3 DNA follows: TGTGCCATCAGTGGGGGACTAGCGGGAGACTCCGAGCAGTACTTC. It encodes CAISGGLAGDSEQYF.

The count of this clone is one. This chain connects TRBV30 to TRBJ1-5, with 7 bases identical to TRBD1. This CDR3 region has 14 residues. Unmatched junction bases numbered 4, after V lost 1 base and J lost 4 bases. Germline V gene sequence: CDR1 GTSNPN, CDR2 SVGIG (reference sequence). The chain's CDR3 is CAWSELQGNQPQHF. The CDR3 DNA is TGTGCCTGGAGTGAACTACAGGGGAATCAGCCCCAGCATTTT.

The gene calls are TRBV6-5 and TRBJ1-6, with 7 positions matching TRBD1. The germline V gene encodes CDR1 MNHEY and CDR2 SVGAGI. With 4 bases clipped from V and 6 bases from J, the junction kept 9 bases outside the gene matches. The CDR3 has 16 amino acids. In DNA, the CDR3 is TGTGCCAGCAGTTGGGACAGAGCCCTCGCTAATTCACCCCTCCACTTT. Encoded protein: CASSWDRALANSPLHF.

The rearrangement uses TRBV7-3 and TRBJ2-7, with D possibly matching TRBD1 (5 bases). V lost 1 base and J lost 2, with 9 bases in between. The CDR3 runs 14 residues. Germline V lookup: CDR1 SGHTA, CDR2 FQGTGA. The CDR3 region has the DNA TGTGCCAGCAGCTTAAGTCCAGGGCCCTACGAGCAGTACTTC. Translating gives CASSLSPGPYEQYF.

V gene TRBV5-1 combines with J gene TRBJ2-1; 8 positions agree with TRBD2. CDR3 length: 16 amino acids. Unmatched junction bases numbered 10, after V lost 4 bases and J lost 4 bases. Germline values: CDR1 SGHRS, CDR2 YFSETQ. The CDR3 sequence is CASSSSAGVSYNEQFF. DNA of the CDR3: TGCGCCAGCAGCAGCTCAGCGGGAGTTTCGTACAATGAGCAGTTCTTC.

The chain has TRBV6-1 and TRBJ2-5, with 7 bases lining up with TRBD1. V was clipped by 8 bases and J by 5 bases; unmatched bases: 5. CDR3 length: 12 amino acids. Germline V gene lookup returns CDR1 MNHNS and CDR2 SASEGT. CDR3 nucleotide sequence: TGTGCCAGCCCGGAACAGGGGGAGACCCAGTACTTC. Translating it yields CASPEQGETQYF.